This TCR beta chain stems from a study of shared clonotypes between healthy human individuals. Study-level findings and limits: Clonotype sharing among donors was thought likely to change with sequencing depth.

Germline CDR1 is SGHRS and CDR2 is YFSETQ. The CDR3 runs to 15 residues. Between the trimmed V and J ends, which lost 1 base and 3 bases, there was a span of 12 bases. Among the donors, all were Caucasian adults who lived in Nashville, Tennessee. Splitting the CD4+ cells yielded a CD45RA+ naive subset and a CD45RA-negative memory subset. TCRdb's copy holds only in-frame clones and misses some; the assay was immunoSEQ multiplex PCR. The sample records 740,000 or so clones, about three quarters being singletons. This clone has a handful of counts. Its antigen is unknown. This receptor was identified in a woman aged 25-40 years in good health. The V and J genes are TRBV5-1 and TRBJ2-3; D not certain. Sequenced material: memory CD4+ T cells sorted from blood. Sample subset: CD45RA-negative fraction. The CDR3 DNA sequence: TGCGCCAGCAGCTTGAGTACAATCGGAACAGATACGCAGTATTTT. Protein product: CASSLSTIGTDTQYF. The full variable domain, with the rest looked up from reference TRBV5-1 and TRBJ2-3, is KAGVTQTPRYLIKTRGQQVTLSCSPISGHRSVSWYQQTPGQGLQFLFEYFSETQRNKGNFPGRFSGRQFSNSRSEMNVSTLELGDSALYLCASSLSTIGTDTQYFGPGTRLTVL.